Following are 3 T cell receptor beta chains from one sample sequenced in a study of cytomegalovirus exposure and HLA in healthy donors. Vbeta (60) and Jbeta (13) primers were used in the PCR. Generated by immunoSEQ multiplex PCR, the TCRdb table keeps only in-frame clones and is missing some. The repertoire holds 110,000 to 150,000 clones, with approximately 80% as singletons. Source material: PBMCs. The source is a boy younger than 10 in good health and CMV-seronegative.

This chain joins TRBV9 and TRBJ2-2, with D possibly TRBD2 on 6 matching bases. Trimming shortened V by 5 bases and J by 6 bases, and 14 bases separated the two germline ends. The V gene's germline CDR1 is SGDLS and CDR2 YYNGEE. CDR3 size: 14 residues. In DNA form, the CDR3 reads TGTGCCAGCAGTACACGTACGGGGGCCGGGGAGCTGTTTTTT. Encoded protein: CASSTRTGAGELFF.

The rearrangement joins TRBV2 to TRBJ2-1; 11 positions match TRBD1. With V trimmed by 5 bases and J by 5 bases, 5 bases remained unmatched. This CDR3 region has 15 residues. Per the germline V gene, CDR1 is SNHLY and CDR2 is FYNNEI. This chain's CDR3 is CASSSDRGPHNEQFF. DNA for the CDR3: TGTGCCAGCAGTTCGGACAGGGGGCCTCACAATGAGCAGTTCTTC.

The chain recombines TRBV11-2 with TRBJ2-5, with 10 bases fitting TRBD1. The CDR3 sequence is 17 residues long. The V and J ends lost 4 bases and 9 bases, in that order; junction bases with no gene match: 17. CDR1 SGHAT and CDR2 FQNNGV come from the germline V gene. CDR3 bases: TGTGCCAGCAGCTCCTTCCGGGACAGGGGACGCCGGGGTGCCCAGTACTTC. It is translated as CASSSFRDRGRRGAQYF.